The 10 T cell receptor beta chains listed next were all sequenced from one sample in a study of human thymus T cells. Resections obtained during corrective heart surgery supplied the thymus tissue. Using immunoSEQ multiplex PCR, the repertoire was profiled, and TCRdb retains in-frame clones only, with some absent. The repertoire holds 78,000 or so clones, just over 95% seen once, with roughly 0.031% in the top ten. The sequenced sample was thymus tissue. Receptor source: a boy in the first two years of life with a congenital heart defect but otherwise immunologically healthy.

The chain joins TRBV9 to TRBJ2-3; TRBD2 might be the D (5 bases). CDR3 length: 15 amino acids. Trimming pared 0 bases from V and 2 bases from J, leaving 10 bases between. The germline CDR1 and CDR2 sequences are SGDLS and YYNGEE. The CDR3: CASSVAEGNTDTQYF. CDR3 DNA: TGTGCCAGCAGCGTAGCAGAGGGCAACACAGATACGCAGTATTTT.

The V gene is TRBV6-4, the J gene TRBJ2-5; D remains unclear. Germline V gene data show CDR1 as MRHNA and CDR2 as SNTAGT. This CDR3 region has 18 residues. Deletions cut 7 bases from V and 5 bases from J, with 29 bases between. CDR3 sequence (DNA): TGTGCCAGCAACATATCTCCGGGTAAAGATGGGGTGGGCGAGACCCAGTACTTC. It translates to CASNISPGKDGVGETQYF.

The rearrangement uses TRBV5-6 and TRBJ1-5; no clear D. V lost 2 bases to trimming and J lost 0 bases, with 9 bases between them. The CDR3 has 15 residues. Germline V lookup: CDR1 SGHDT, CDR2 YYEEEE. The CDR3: CASSLEGVSNQPQHF. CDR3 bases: TGTGCCAGCAGCTTAGAGGGAGTTAGCAATCAGCCCCAGCATTTT.

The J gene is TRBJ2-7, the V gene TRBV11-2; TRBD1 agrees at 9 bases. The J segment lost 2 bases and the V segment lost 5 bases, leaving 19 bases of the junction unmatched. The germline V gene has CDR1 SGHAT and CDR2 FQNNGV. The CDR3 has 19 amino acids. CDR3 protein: CASSPVQGASRLRTYEQYF. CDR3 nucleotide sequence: TGTGCCAGCAGCCCGGTACAGGGGGCGTCCCGACTACGAACCTACGAGCAGTACTTC.

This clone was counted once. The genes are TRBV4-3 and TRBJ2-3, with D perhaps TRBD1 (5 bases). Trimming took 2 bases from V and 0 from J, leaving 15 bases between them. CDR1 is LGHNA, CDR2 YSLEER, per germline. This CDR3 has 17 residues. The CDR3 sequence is CASSQSTPQGSTDTQYF. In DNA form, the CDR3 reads TGCGCCAGCAGCCAATCGACCCCCCAGGGTAGCACAGATACGCAGTATTTT.

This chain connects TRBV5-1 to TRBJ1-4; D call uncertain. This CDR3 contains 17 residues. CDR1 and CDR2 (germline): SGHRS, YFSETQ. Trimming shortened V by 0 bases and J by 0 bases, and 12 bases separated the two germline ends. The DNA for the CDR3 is TGCGCCAGCAGCTTGGGGCTTCTAAGATCAACTAATGAAAAACTGTTTTTT. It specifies CASSLGLLRSTNEKLFF.

In DNA, the CDR3 is TGTGCCAGCAGCCAACTTTCTAGCGGGGACACCACAGATACGCAGTATTTT. Its protein is CASSQLSSGDTTDTQYF. The chain combines TRBV9 with TRBJ2-3; 9 bases fit TRBD2. Germline CDR1 is SGDLS and CDR2 is YYNGEE. Losses at the gene ends were 4 bases for V and 2 bases for J; bases not matched to a gene: 11. The CDR3 runs to 17 residues. Full variable domain (outside the CDR3, taken from reference TRBV9 and TRBJ2-3): DSGVTQTPKHLITATGQRVTLRCSPRSGDLSVYWYQQSLDQGLQFLIQYYNGEERAKGNILERFSAQQFPDLHSELNLSSLELGDSALYFCASSQLSSGDTTDTQYFGPGTRLTVL.

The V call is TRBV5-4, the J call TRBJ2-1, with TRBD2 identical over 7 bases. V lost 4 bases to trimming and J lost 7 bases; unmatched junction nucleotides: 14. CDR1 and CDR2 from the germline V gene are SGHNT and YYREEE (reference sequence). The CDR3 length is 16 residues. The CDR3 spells CASSPRSAGRGNEQFF. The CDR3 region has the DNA TGTGCCAGCAGCCCCCGTTCAGCGGGAAGGGGTAATGAGCAGTTCTTC.

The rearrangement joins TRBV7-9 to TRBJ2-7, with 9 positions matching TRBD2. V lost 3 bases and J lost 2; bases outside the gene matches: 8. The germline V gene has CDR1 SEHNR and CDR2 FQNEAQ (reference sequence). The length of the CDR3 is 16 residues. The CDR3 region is CASSFGLAGLPYEQYF. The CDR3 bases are TGTGCCAGCAGCTTCGGCCTAGCGGGGCTTCCCTACGAGCAGTACTTC.

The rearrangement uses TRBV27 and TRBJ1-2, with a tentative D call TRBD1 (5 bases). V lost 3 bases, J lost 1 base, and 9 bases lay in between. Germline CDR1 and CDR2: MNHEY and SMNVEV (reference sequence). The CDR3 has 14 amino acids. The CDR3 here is CASSFTQDNYGYTF. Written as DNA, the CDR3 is TGTGCCAGCAGTTTCACACAGGATAACTATGGCTACACCTTC.